This TCR beta chain was documented in a study of blood T cell repertoires in COVID-19 (dated by TCRdb to between 2020 and 2021). The study in broad terms: The collaborator samples originated in the United States, Italy and Spain and spanned the acute and convalescent phases of COVID-19. Deeply sampled blood TCRbeta repertoires from subjects exposed to, actively infected with, or recovered from COVID-19 were included in the dataset. Where HLA class I and class II types were available, the types were taken from metadata supplied by the sample provider, not from assay-based typing. The prospective study material was composed of cDNA or gDNA derived from T cells, B-cell-depleted T cells, or PBMCs. Samples came from the ongoing ImmuneRACE study (first 160 participants) plus 1,254 subjects from 6 global collaborators. A de-identified subject ID, COVID-19 status, age in years and sex were almost always included in the sample metadata. The repertoires were released in a freely available public database intended as a resource for research on the immune response to SARS-CoV-2.

Collaborating institutions collected whole blood in K2EDTA tubes following their own protocols. Collaborator samples were shipped for TCRbeta analysis as frozen whole blood, isolated PBMCs, or DNA extracted from either sample type. Study-level results and caveats: Clinical and demographic metadata were provided uncurated, with the amount varying by source and participant.

TCRbeta CDR3 regions were amplified from genomic DNA using the immunoSEQ Assay, a bias-controlled multiplex PCR. As for how the authors treated the data: Within the assay, amplification of reference gene primers was used to estimate how many nucleated cells each sample contained. Sequence reads were collapsed and filtered to measure the absolute abundance of every unique TCRbeta CDR3 rearrangement. For each sample, productive Simpson clonality was calculated as the square root of Simpson's diversity index across productive rearrangements. The table was pulled from immuneACCESS by TCRdb, which kept in-frame rearrangements only. Such tables lose some clones; where checked, under half of the loss comes from unresolved V genes, and the rest has no known cause. For V, J and clone size, that table is used; D and trimming come from the DNA. The table for this sample lists about 74,000 clones; around 88% of them were counted only once. 1.9% of the sample belongs to the ten largest clones.

On this clone itself: The antigen this receptor binds is unknown. No base qualities exist here, and no much larger clone lies one base off it.

Sequences were obtained from peripheral blood. The clonotype was recovered from a woman aged 80 or over with active or convalescent COVID-19.

DNA sequence: TGTGCCAGTGGCAGGGGGCCTTCTTTTTTAGGGCTAAACACCATATATTTT. It translates to CASGRGPSFLGLNTIYF. The rearrangement joined TRBV19 to TRBJ1-3, with 8 middle bases fitting TRBD1. Ends trimmed: V by 8 bases, J by 6 bases; bases unmatched to a gene: 18. The CDR3, cysteine through phenylalanine, is 17 amino acids long. The read is trimmed to its CDR3 DNA, 51 bases read in frame from base 1. CDR1 LNHDA and CDR2 SQIVND were looked up in the germline V gene (reference sequence). Full variable domain (CDR3 extended with the reference TRBV19 and TRBJ1-3 proteins): DGGITQSPKYLFRKEGQNVTLSCEQNLNHDAMYWYRQDPGQGLRLIYYSQIVNDFQKGDIAEGYSVSREKKESFPLTVTSAQKNPTAFYLCASGRGPSFLGLNTIYFGEGSWLTVV.